Below are 20 T cell receptor beta chains sequenced from a single sample in a study of cytomegalovirus exposure and HLA in healthy donors (dated by TCRdb to about 2017). The library was made by the immunoSEQ multiplex PCR assay. The multiplex PCR relied on a mix of 60 forward primers for TCR Vbeta segments and 13 reverse primers for TCR Jbeta segments. Not all clones reach the TCRdb copy of this immuneACCESS table, which keeps in-frame sequences only. Checked studies attribute under half of the gap to unresolved V genes and leave the rest unexplained. This sample has 70,000 to 90,000 clones in its table, and more than 55% of those were observed once. 4.9% of the sample rests with the top ten. The specimen sequenced was PBMCs. The receptor set was obtained from a man in his fifties or sixties in good health and CMV-seropositive.

The V gene is TRBV7-3, the J gene TRBJ2-3, with a tentative D call TRBD1 (5 bases). Germline lookup yields CDR1 SGHTA and CDR2 FQGTGA. This CDR3 contains 13 residues. The ends were cut back, 1 base at V and 6 bases at J, with 8 bases in the middle. The CDR3 spells CASSLMGRDTQYF. CDR3 nucleotide sequence: TGTGCCAGCAGCTTAATGGGGCGGGATACGCAGTATTTT.

V and J are TRBV30 and TRBJ1-6; D perhaps matches TRBD1 (5 bases). In germline, CDR1 is GTSNPN, CDR2 SVGIG (reference sequence). This CDR3 is built from 16 residues. V lost 5 bases and J 4 bases, leaving 18 bases between the germline ends. The chain's CDR3 is CAWDWAGARYNSPLHF. CDR3 bases: TGTGCCTGGGACTGGGCTGGGGCTCGGTATAATTCACCCCTCCACTTT.

V gene TRBV7-2 combines with J gene TRBJ2-5; 10 bases agree with TRBD1. Per germline, CDR1 SGHTA and CDR2 FQGNSA. The CDR3 spans 15 residues. The V and J ends lost 4 bases and 5 bases, in that order; junction bases with no gene match: 7. The CDR3 coding sequence is TGTGCCAGCAGCTCCCCCGGGACAGGGGATGAGACCCAGTACTTC. This sequence encodes CASSSPGTGDETQYF.

This clone was detected only a few times. V gene TRBV6-1 combines with J gene TRBJ1-2; 7 bases are a match to TRBD1. The CDR3 is 15 residues long. Germline CDR1 is MNHNS and CDR2 is SASEGT. V lost 6 bases and J lost 8; bases outside the gene matches: 15. The CDR3 DNA follows: TGTGCCAGCAGCCGAACCGAGGACAGGTGGGGAGGCTACACCTTC. Residues: CASSRTEDRWGGYTF.

The chain joins TRBV11-2 to TRBJ2-7, with D unresolved. Germline V gene sequence: CDR1 SGHAT, CDR2 FQNNGV. The length of the CDR3 is 15 residues. V lost 1 base and J 3 bases, leaving 13 bases between the germline ends. CDR3 DNA: TGTGCCAGCAGCTTAGGTCGGCGGATTTACTACGAGCAGTACTTC. Its protein product is CASSLGRRIYYEQYF.

The chain joins TRBV18 to TRBJ1-2; D is uncertain. Per the germline V gene, CDR1 is KGHSH and CDR2 is LQKENI. This CDR3 spans 14 amino acids. V was pared by 1 base and J by 2 bases, with 8 bases between. The CDR3 loop reads CASSPQGDNYGYTF. CDR3 in DNA: TGTGCCAGCTCACCACAGGGAGACAACTATGGCTACACCTTC.

The chain carries TRBV2 and TRBJ2-5; 10 nucleotides align to TRBD2. Germline CDR1 and CDR2: SNHLY and FYNNEI. V dropped 0 bases and J dropped 3; count of bases not matched to a gene: 7. The CDR3 totals 17 residues. The CDR3 bases are TGTGCCAGCAGTGAAGCTTCCGGACTAGCGGCCGAAGAGACCCAGTACTTC. Translated: CASSEASGLAAEETQYF.

V and J are TRBV29-1 and TRBJ1-4; 7 bases fit TRBD1. CDR1 is SQVTM and CDR2 is ANQGSEA in the germline V gene. The V segment lost 4 bases and the J segment 5 bases; nucleotides outside the gene matches: 10. The CDR3 is 15 residues long. CDR3 DNA sequence: TGCAGCGTTGTTATCCCGGGACAGTCAAATGAAAAACTGTTTTTT. It specifies CSVVIPGQSNEKLFF. Based on the CDR3 plus reference TRBV29-1 and TRBJ1-4, the full variable domain is SAVISQKPSRDICQRGTSLTIQCQVDSQVTMMFWYRQQPGQSLTLIATANQGSEATYESGFVIDKFPISRPNLTFSTLTVSNMSPEDSSIYLCSVVIPGQSNEKLFFGSGTQLSVL.

V is TRBV6-6 and J is TRBJ1-1; perhaps TRBD1 as D (6 bases). The CDR3 runs to 13 residues. Germline V gives CDR1 MNHNY, CDR2 SVGAGI (reference sequence). V lost 4 bases to trimming and J lost 5 bases, with 11 bases between them. CDR3 nucleotide sequence: TGTGCCAGCAGTTGGGGGCTAGGGACTGAAGCTTTCTTT. Its protein product is CASSWGLGTEAFF.

The rearrangement uses TRBV25-1 and TRBJ2-1, with 12 positions matching TRBD2. V dropped 7 bases and J dropped 8; count of bases not matched to a gene: 12. In germline, CDR1 is MGHDK, CDR2 SYGVNS. This CDR3 contains 16 residues. The CDR3 sequence is CASTPSRLAGDHEQFF. The CDR3 bases are TGTGCCAGCACCCCCTCCAGACTAGCGGGAGACCATGAGCAGTTCTTC.

This sequence joins TRBV7-9 and TRBJ1-5; maybe TRBD1 (6 bases). The CDR3 sequence is 15 residues long. Per germline, CDR1 SEHNR and CDR2 FQNEAQ (reference sequence). With 6 bases removed from V and 1 base from J, the gap between germline ends came to 13 bases. In nucleotides, the CDR3 is TGTGCCAGCAGTGGACAGCGGGGGAGCAATCAGCCCCAGCATTTT. Translating gives CASSGQRGSNQPQHF.

This sequence joins TRBV7-9 and TRBJ2-1; weak D call: TRBD2 (5 bases). CDR1 and CDR2 from the germline V gene are SEHNR and FQNEAQ (reference sequence). CDR3 size: 16 residues. Trimming pared 1 base from V and 5 bases from J, leaving 15 bases between. CDR3 bases: TGTGCCAGCAGCTTAGTGGAGGTTTTGCTGGACAATGAGCAGTTCTTC. Its translation: CASSLVEVLLDNEQFF.

V is TRBV5-6 and J is TRBJ2-3; D is perhaps TRBD1 (6 bases). Germline V CDR1 and CDR2: SGHDT, YYEEEE. This CDR3 has 15 amino acids. The germline V and J ends were trimmed by 0 bases and 6 bases, with 14 bases remaining between them. The CDR3 DNA is TGTGCCAGCAGCTTGGTGGGCAGGCAGGGGGATACGCAGTATTTT. It encodes CASSLVGRQGDTQYF.

The V and J genes are TRBV5-6 and TRBJ2-7; 7 bases agree with TRBD2. CDR3 length: 13 amino acids. Germline CDR1 and CDR2: SGHDT and YYEEEE. The ends lost 1 base at V and 7 bases at J; junction bases unmatched: 5. This chain's CDR3 is CASSLNRGREQYF. In DNA, the CDR3 is TGTGCCAGCAGCTTGAACCGCGGGAGAGAGCAGTACTTC.

The table lists this clone with a count of one. CDR3: CASTMPRTGVNTEAFF. CDR3 coding DNA: TGTGCCAGCACAATGCCTCGGACAGGGGTGAACACTGAAGCTTTCTTT. The chain links TRBV6-6 to TRBJ1-1; 9 bases line up with TRBD1. Trimming at V came to 7 bases and at J to 0 bases, leaving 9 bases not matched to a gene. The CDR3 covers 16 residues. The germline CDR1 and CDR2 sequences are MNHNY and SVGAGI (reference sequence).

The J gene is TRBJ1-2, the V gene TRBV27, with a weak D call TRBD1 (6 bases). Deletions cut 5 bases from V and 4 bases from J, with 14 bases between. The germline gives CDR1 MNHEY, CDR2 SMNVEV (reference sequence). The CDR3 runs to 14 residues. The CDR3 coding sequence is TGTGCCAGCAGTCCGCGGACAGAAATCTATGGCTACACCTTC. Protein product: CASSPRTEIYGYTF.

V gene TRBV4-1 combines with J gene TRBJ1-1; 9 bases align to TRBD1. Germline V CDR1 and CDR2: MGHRA, YSYEKL. J lost 9 bases, V lost 0 bases, and 5 bases had no gene match. The CDR3 sequence is 14 residues long. The CDR3 protein is CASSQDTGGRKAFF. CDR3 bases: TGCGCCAGCAGCCAAGATACAGGGGGCAGGAAAGCTTTCTTT.

Only one count was recorded for this clone. The rearrangement links TRBV29-1 to TRBJ2-7, with 10 nucleotides matching TRBD1. V lost 6 bases to trimming and J lost 5 bases; unmatched junction nucleotides: 7. This CDR3 region has 13 residues. Germline-derived CDR1 and CDR2 are SQVTM and ANQGSEA. CDR3 DNA: TGCAGCGTCGAGGACAGGGGGGACAACGAGCAGTACTTC. Protein product: CSVEDRGDNEQYF.

In this sample, this clone turned up a few times. The V and J genes are TRBV27 and TRBJ2-1; unclear D gene. Germline V gene lookup returns CDR1 MNHEY and CDR2 SMNVEV (reference sequence). The germline V and J ends were trimmed by 0 bases and 7 bases, with 7 bases remaining between them. The CDR3 contains 13 residues. The DNA of the CDR3 is TGTGCCAGCAGTTTATCGCGAATAAATGAGCAGTTCTTC. The encoded protein is CASSLSRINEQFF.

The rearrangement links TRBV7-8 to TRBJ1-1; D unclear. V lost 2 bases and J 9 bases, leaving 19 bases between the germline ends. The CDR3 spans 15 residues. From germline, CDR1 is SGHVS and CDR2 FQNEAQ. The CDR3 nucleotides are TGTGCCAGCAGCTTAAGCTCCTCCGAGGGCGGGAAAGCTTTCTTT. Protein sequence: CASSLSSSEGGKAFF.